This T cell receptor (beta chain) comes out of a study of blood T cell repertoires in COVID-19. Turning to the study itself: PBMCs, B-cell-depleted T cells, or T cells were the source of the cDNA or gDNA that made up the material.

V was pared by 4 bases and J by 8 bases, with 14 bases of the junction left unmatched. This CDR3 has 15 residues. Germline CDR1 SGHDT, CDR2 YYEEEE. Per the authors' pipeline: Cell counts per sample came from amplifying reference gene primers. This table comes from immunoSEQ multiplex PCR, and its TCRdb copy is limited to in-frame clones, with some not included. The V and J calls and the clone size are those of that table, but D and trimming were determined from the DNA. The sample lists some 300,000 clones, 75% to 90% occurring once. Patients at the Seattle site were enrolled during active infection and followed longitudinally.

The source material was peripheral blood. The rearrangement uses TRBV5-6 and TRBJ1-1; 7 positions match TRBD1. The source of this sequence is a woman aged 50 to 65 with COVID-19, enrolled during active disease. The CDR3 sequence is CASSRRSTGAGEAFF. CDR3 in DNA: TGTGCCAGCAGCCGACGTTCTACAGGGGCTGGGGAAGCTTTCTTT.